Each of the 26 T cell receptor beta chains below was sequenced from the same sample in a study of cytomegalovirus exposure and HLA in healthy donors. The data were produced by immunoSEQ multiplex PCR, yet TCRdb's version contains in-frame clones alone and is incomplete. This repertoire shows 200,000 to 300,000 clones, about 90% found once; its top ten account for 1% to 1.5%. Sequenced sample: PBMCs. These receptors were obtained from a woman in her twenties or thirties in good health and CMV-seropositive.

The chain combines TRBV5-1 with TRBJ1-1; TRBD1 might be the D (6 bases). With 2 bases removed from V and 3 bases from J, the gap between germline ends came to 8 bases. Germline lookup yields CDR1 SGHRS and CDR2 YFSETQ. This CDR3 is built from 13 residues. The CDR3 nucleotides read TGCGCCAGCAGCTTAAAGGGGGACACTGAAGCTTTCTTT. It specifies CASSLKGDTEAFF.

The chain employs TRBV29-1 and TRBJ2-3; 10 nucleotides agree with TRBD2. CDR1 SQVTM and CDR2 ANQGSEA come from the germline V gene. Trimming took 7 bases from V and 4 from J; bases not matched to a gene: 5. This CDR3 is 13 amino acids long. CDR3 loop: CSARTSGADTQYF. The CDR3 nucleotides read TGCAGCGCCCGGACTAGCGGAGCAGATACGCAGTATTTT.

In its sample, this clone was seen once. This chain links TRBV16 with TRBJ2-2; 8 nucleotides line up with TRBD2. V was clipped by 4 bases and J by 3 bases; unmatched bases: 7. The CDR3 has 16 amino acids. Germline lookup yields CDR1 KGHSY and CDR2 FQNENV. The DNA for the CDR3 is TGTGCCAGCAGCCCCGTAGCGGGGATTTACACCGGGGAGCTGTTTTTT. Translation gives CASSPVAGIYTGELFF.

V gene TRBV20-1 combines with J gene TRBJ2-7; D is unclear. The CDR3 has 11 amino acids. Per germline, CDR1 DFQATT and CDR2 SNEGSKA (reference sequence). The ends were cut back, 7 bases at V and 6 bases at J, with 13 bases in the middle. In DNA, the CDR3 is TGCAGTGGTTCTACCCCTTTCGAGCAGTACTTC. Its translation: CSGSTPFEQYF.

The V call is TRBV30, the J call TRBJ2-1, with a weak D call TRBD2 (7 bases). This CDR3 has 13 amino acids. The germline V gene encodes CDR1 GTSNPN and CDR2 SVGIG (reference sequence). The V and J ends lost 4 bases and 2 bases respectively, with 9 bases between them. The CDR3: CAWKGGAYNEQFF. CDR3 sequence (DNA): TGTGCCTGGAAGGGGGGGGCCTACAATGAGCAGTTCTTC. The variable domain in full, with the rest retrieved from reference TRBV30 and TRBJ2-1, is SQTIHQWPATLVQPVGSPLSLECTVEGTSNPNLYWYRQAAGRGLQLLFYSVGIGQISSEVPQNLSASRPQDRQFILSSKKLLLSDSGFYLCAWKGGAYNEQFFGPGTRLTVL.

This chain links TRBV11-2 with TRBJ2-3; TRBD2 is a possible D gene (6 bases). This CDR3 has 16 residues. The germline V and J ends were trimmed by 0 bases and 0 bases, with 10 bases remaining between them. From germline, CDR1 is SGHAT and CDR2 FQNNGV. The CDR3 spells CASSLDPSGSTDTQYF. For the CDR3, the DNA is TGTGCCAGCAGCTTAGATCCGAGCGGGAGCACAGATACGCAGTATTTT.

V usage is TRBV6-5 and J usage is TRBJ1-1, with 8 bases lining up with TRBD1. Per the germline V gene, CDR1 is MNHEY and CDR2 is SVGAGI. Trimming removed 0 bases from V and 5 bases from J; junction bases left unmatched: 2. The CDR3 is 14 residues long. This CDR3 is CASSYSTGGTEAFF. In nucleotides, the CDR3 is TGTGCCAGCAGTTACTCTACAGGGGGTACTGAAGCTTTCTTT.

This clone was seen a handful of times. This chain joins TRBV19 and TRBJ2-7; TRBD2 might be the D (6 bases). Per germline, CDR1 LNHDA and CDR2 SQIVND (reference sequence). V shed 5 bases and J shed 4 bases, with 12 bases lying between them. There are 13 residues in the CDR3. The CDR3 DNA follows: TGTGCCAGTAGTCCCGGGGGAGTTTACGAGCAGTACTTC. Its translation: CASSPGGVYEQYF.

This chain uses TRBV30 with TRBJ1-4; D may be TRBD1 (5 bases). This CDR3 contains 13 residues. The V gene's germline CDR1 is GTSNPN and CDR2 SVGIG (reference sequence). V lost 0 bases to trimming and J lost 8 bases, with 10 bases between them. DNA of the CDR3: TGTGCCTGGAGTGTAGACAGTCGAGAAAAACTGTTTTTT. It specifies CAWSVDSREKLFF.

V and J are TRBV27 and TRBJ2-1, with 7 bases that match TRBD1. Germline V CDR1 and CDR2: MNHEY, SMNVEV (reference sequence). Trimming at V came to 5 bases and at J to 4 bases, leaving 17 bases not matched to a gene. The CDR3 consists of 18 residues. The CDR3 is CASSPRSFTGDWYNEQFF. The CDR3 nucleotides read TGTGCCAGCAGTCCCAGGTCATTCACAGGGGATTGGTACAATGAGCAGTTCTTC.

This chain links TRBV10-1 with TRBJ2-7; D possibly corresponds to TRBD1 (6 bases). Germline V gene sequence: CDR1 WNHNN, CDR2 SYGVQD (reference sequence). Trimming removed 5 bases from V and 0 bases from J, with 8 bases in between. This CDR3 comprises 13 residues. The CDR3 sequence: CASSRTASYEQYF. CDR3 in DNA: TGCGCCAGCAGTCGGACAGCCTCCTACGAGCAGTACTTC.

The chain is built from TRBV9 and TRBJ2-7; a weak D match, TRBD2 (6 bases). Trimming took off 3 bases at V and 4 bases at J, with 14 bases between the two ends. Germline values: CDR1 SGDLS, CDR2 YYNGEE. The CDR3 contains 14 residues. The CDR3 spells CASSERDSPYEQYF. CDR3 DNA sequence: TGTGCCAGCAGCGAACGGGACTCCCCTTACGAGCAGTACTTC. Complete variable domain (other parts from reference TRBV9 and TRBJ2-7): DSGVTQTPKHLITATGQRVTLRCSPRSGDLSVYWYQQSLDQGLQFLIQYYNGEERAKGNILERFSAQQFPDLHSELNLSSLELGDSALYFCASSERDSPYEQYFGPGTRLTVT.

The chain has TRBV2 and TRBJ2-2, with 8 positions matching TRBD1. The CDR3 runs to 16 residues. V lost 2 bases and J lost 1; bases outside the gene matches: 3. Germline loops: CDR1 SNHLY, CDR2 FYNNEI. The CDR3 nucleotides are TGTGCCAGCAGTGAACAGGGGGCGGGGAACACCGGGGAGCTGTTTTTT. Residues: CASSEQGAGNTGELFF.

The V call is TRBV11-2, the J call TRBJ2-3; 7 bases map to TRBD1. V was clipped by 5 bases and J by 4 bases; unmatched bases: 12. This CDR3 has 16 residues. Germline V CDR1 and CDR2: SGHAT, FQNNGV. This CDR3 reads CASSHRDSTRSDTQYF. CDR3 bases: TGTGCCAGCAGCCACCGGGACAGCACCCGATCAGATACGCAGTATTTT.

The V gene is TRBV28, the J gene TRBJ1-3, with D possibly TRBD1 on 6 matching bases. CDR3 size: 15 residues. V was cut by 8 bases and J by 4 bases, with 18 bases left in between. CDR1 and CDR2 (germline): MDHEN, SYDVKM. The CDR3 DNA follows: TGTGCCAGCGGTCCGGCGGGGGCATGGGGAAACACCATATATTTT. Translated: CASGPAGAWGNTIYF.

V is TRBV19 and J is TRBJ2-7, with 9 positions matching TRBD2. Germline CDR1 and CDR2: LNHDA and SQIVND (reference sequence). After removal of 5 bases from V and 0 bases from J, the junction contained 17 bases not matched to a gene. The CDR3 covers 19 residues. For the CDR3, the DNA is TGTGCCAGTAGTCCTATGGGGCGGGAGGGCCGGCCCCTCTCCTACGAGCAGTACTTC. It yields the protein CASSPMGREGRPLSYEQYF.

CDR3 sequence reads: CASSLGQNNQPQHF. The CDR3 nucleotides are TGTGCCAGCAGCTTAGGCCAGAACAATCAGCCCCAGCATTTT. This chain joins TRBV7-8 and TRBJ1-5, with D unclear. V was shortened by 1 base and J by 3 bases, with 7 bases between the two germline ends. The CDR3 contains 14 residues. Germline assignment: CDR1 SGHVS and CDR2 FQNEAQ.

The rearrangement links TRBV6-1 to TRBJ2-1, with a possible D match to TRBD1 (5 bases). CDR1 is MNHNS, CDR2 SASEGT, per germline. The CDR3 covers 11 residues. V was clipped by 4 bases and J by 16 bases, with 14 bases between them. CDR3 loop: CASSVMDKGFF. CDR3 sequence (DNA): TGTGCCAGCAGTGTCATGGACAAGGGCTTCTTC.

The V and J genes are TRBV30 and TRBJ1-3, with 7 bases identical to TRBD1. Germline V gene data show CDR1 as GTSNPN and CDR2 as SVGIG (reference sequence). The CDR3 runs 15 residues. V lost 1 base to trimming and J lost 2 bases; unmatched junction nucleotides: 5. CDR3 sequence: CAWSGRQGAGNTIYF. The CDR3, as DNA: TGTGCCTGGAGTGGAAGACAGGGTGCTGGAAACACCATATATTTT.

This clone was seen a single time. The CDR3, as DNA: TGCAGTGGCGGGGGGGAAGAGACCCAGTACTTC. It encodes CSGGGEETQYF. This chain links TRBV20-1 with TRBJ2-5, with 9 bases that match TRBD2. The CDR3 extends over 11 amino acids. Germline CDR1 and CDR2: DFQATT and SNEGSKA (reference sequence). V dropped 7 bases and J dropped 3; count of bases not matched to a gene: 0.

The chain links TRBV11-2 to TRBJ1-5, with TRBD1 matching over 8 bases. The germline CDR1 and CDR2 sequences are SGHAT and FQNNGV. V shed 4 bases, J shed 7 bases, and the junction held 12 bases outside the gene matches. CDR3 length: 16 residues. Written as DNA, the CDR3 is TGTGCCAGCAGCTCCGGGACAGGCATAATCAGACAGCCCCAGCATTTT. As protein: CASSSGTGIIRQPQHF.

The chain employs TRBV5-4 and TRBJ2-7, with D perhaps TRBD1 (6 bases). V shed 3 bases and J shed 0 bases, with 16 bases lying between them. This CDR3 contains 16 residues. Germline V CDR1 and CDR2: SGHNT, YYREEE (reference sequence). CDR3 DNA: TGTGCCAGCAGCTATCCCGGGACACTCAGCTCCTACGAGCAGTACTTC. Its protein product is CASSYPGTLSSYEQYF.

The CDR3 loop reads CAWRFFGGSYEQYF. The CDR3 DNA sequence: TGTGCCTGGCGCTTCTTCGGGGGATCCTACGAGCAGTACTTC. The J gene is TRBJ2-7, the V gene TRBV30, with a weak D call TRBD2 (6 bases). Per germline, CDR1 GTSNPN and CDR2 SVGIG (reference sequence). The V end was cut by 5 bases, the J end by 1 base, with 15 bases between. The CDR3 has 14 amino acids.

The rearrangement links TRBV4-1 to TRBJ2-7, with D hard to call. Trimming stripped 4 bases from V and 2 bases from J, with 6 bases between. This CDR3 comprises 12 residues. Germline CDR1 reads MGHRA; CDR2 reads YSYEKL. In DNA form, the CDR3 reads TGCGCCAGCAGCCCCGACACCTACGAGCAGTACTTC. Translating gives CASSPDTYEQYF.

The chain couples TRBV7-9 to TRBJ2-6, with 8 nucleotides matching TRBD1. CDR1 is SEHNR and CDR2 is FQNEAQ in the germline V gene (reference sequence). The ends lost 5 bases at V and 3 bases at J; junction bases unmatched: 9. The CDR3 contains 17 residues. This chain's CDR3 is CASSQDRVLGGANVLTF. The CDR3 DNA reads TGTGCCAGCAGCCAGGACAGGGTCCTCGGTGGGGCCAACGTCCTGACTTTC.

The V call is TRBV13, the J call TRBJ2-7; 11 bases are a match to TRBD1. The V segment lost 2 bases and the J segment 3 bases; nucleotides outside the gene matches: 6. Germline V gene lookup returns CDR1 PRHDT and CDR2 FYEKMQ (reference sequence). This CDR3 contains 16 residues. Here the CDR3 reads CASSLTGTGGFYEQYF. The CDR3 coding sequence is TGTGCCAGCAGCTTAACCGGGACAGGGGGTTTCTACGAGCAGTACTTC. The whole variable domain, filled in from reference TRBV13 and TRBJ2-7, reads AAGVIQSPRHLIKEKRETATLKCYPIPRHDTVYWYQQGPGQDPQFLISFYEKMQSDKGSIPDRFSAQQFSDYHSELNMSSLELGDSALYFCASSLTGTGGFYEQYFGPGTRLTVT.